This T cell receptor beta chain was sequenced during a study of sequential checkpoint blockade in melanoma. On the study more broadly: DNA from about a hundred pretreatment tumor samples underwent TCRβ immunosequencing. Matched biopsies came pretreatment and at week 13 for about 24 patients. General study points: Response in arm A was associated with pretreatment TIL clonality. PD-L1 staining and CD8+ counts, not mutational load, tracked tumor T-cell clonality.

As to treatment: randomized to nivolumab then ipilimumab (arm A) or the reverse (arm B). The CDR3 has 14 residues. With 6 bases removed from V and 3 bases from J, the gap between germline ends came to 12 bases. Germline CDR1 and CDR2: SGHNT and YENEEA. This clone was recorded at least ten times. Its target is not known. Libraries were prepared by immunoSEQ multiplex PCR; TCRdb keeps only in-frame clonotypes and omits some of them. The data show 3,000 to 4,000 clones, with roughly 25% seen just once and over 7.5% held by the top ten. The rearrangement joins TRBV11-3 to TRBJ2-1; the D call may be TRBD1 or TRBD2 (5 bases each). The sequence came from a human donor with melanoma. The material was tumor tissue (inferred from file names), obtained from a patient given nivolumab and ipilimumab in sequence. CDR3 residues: CASSSGTNYNEQFF. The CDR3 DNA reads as TGTGCCAGCAGTTCCGGGACCAACTACAATGAGCAGTTCTTC.